The T cell receptor (beta chain) under discussion was sequenced for a study of T cells of healthy individuals. TCRdb re-called the 5' RACE reads with MiXCR, one entry per CDR3 protein. The sample includes 100,000 or so distinct CDR3 sequences, 17% seen only once; the top ten take over 5%. CDR1 and CDR2 from the germline V gene are MDHEN and SYDVKM. The CDR3 runs 17 residues. Trimming pared 5 bases from V and 4 bases from J, leaving 20 bases between. The chain recombines TRBV28 with TRBJ2-2; TRBD2 is a possible D gene (6 bases). The clonotype originates from a human donor in good health. CDR3 protein: CASSREILGTLTGELFF. The CDR3 nucleotides are TGTGCCAGCAGTCGAGAAATACTCGGGACTCTCACCGGGGAGCTGTTTTTT.